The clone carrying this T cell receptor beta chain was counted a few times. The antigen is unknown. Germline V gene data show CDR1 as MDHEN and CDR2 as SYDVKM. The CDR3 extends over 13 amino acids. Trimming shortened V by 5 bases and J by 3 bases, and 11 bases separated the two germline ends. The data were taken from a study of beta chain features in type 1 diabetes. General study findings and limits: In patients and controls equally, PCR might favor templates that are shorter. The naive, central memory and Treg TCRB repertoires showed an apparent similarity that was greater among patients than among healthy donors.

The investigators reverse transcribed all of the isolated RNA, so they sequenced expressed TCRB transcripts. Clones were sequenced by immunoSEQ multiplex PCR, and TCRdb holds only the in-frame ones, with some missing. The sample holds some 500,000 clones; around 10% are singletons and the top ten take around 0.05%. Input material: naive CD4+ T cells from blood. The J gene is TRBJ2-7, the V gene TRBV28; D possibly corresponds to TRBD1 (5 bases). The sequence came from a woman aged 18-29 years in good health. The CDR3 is CASSSDSFYEQYV. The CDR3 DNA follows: TGTGCCAGCAGTAGCGACAGTTTCTACGAGCAGTACGTC.